Listed below are T cell receptor beta chains from one sample, sequenced in a study of blood T cell repertoires in COVID-19. The method was immunoSEQ multiplex PCR; TCRdb's version includes in-frame clones alone and lacks a portion of them. The sample yields about 190,000 clones, 82% seen once. Sequencing was performed on peripheral blood. The receptor source for this set is a woman aged 55 to 70 with COVID-19, enrolled during active disease. CDR3s include the opening cysteine and the closing phenylalanine or tryptophan. The D gene is left open where the match is weak. Clone size is given for some rows only: seen once, a few or many times, or a class if the clone is expanded.

J gene | D gene | clone size | V gene | CDR3 DNA | CDR3 protein
TRBJ2-3 | TRBD2 | - | TRBV7-2 | TGTGCCAGCAGCTTAGGGTCCCCTAGCGGGAGGGTTCCAGATACGCAGTATTTT | CASSLGSPSGRVPDTQYF
TRBJ1-1 | TRBD1 | - | TRBV28 | TGTGCCAGCAGTTTGTCGGGACAGGGGAACACTGAAGCTTTCTTT | CASSLSGQGNTEAFF
TRBJ1-2 | TRBD1 | few | TRBV11-2 | TGTGCCAGCAGCCTACGGTCAGGGGGCGACAATGGAAACTATGGCTACACCTTC | CASSLRSGGDNGNYGYTF
TRBJ1-4 | TRBD1 | - | TRBV12-3/TRBV12-4 | TGTGCCAGCAGTCTCGACAGGGAAGAAAAACTGTTTTTT | CASSLDREEKLFF
TRBJ1-1 | TRBD1 | - | TRBV20-1 | TGCAGCGTACAGGGGACTGAAGCTTTCTTT | CSVQGTEAFF
TRBJ1-1 | - | - | TRBV3-1/TRBV3-2 | TGTGCCAGCAGCCAAGAAAGAGGGGGAGCTTTCTTT | CASSQERGGAFF
TRBJ2-1 | - | - | TRBV5-1 | TGCGCCAGCAGCTTGGGGGACAACTACAATGAGCAGTTCTTC | CASSLGDNYNEQFF
TRBJ2-2 | - | - | TRBV7-2 | TGTGCCAGCAGCTTAATCAGGGGGACTGCCGGGGAGCTGTTTTTT | CASSLIRGTAGELFF
TRBJ1-5 | - | - | TRBV19 | TGTGCCAGTAGTATATCTATTCATCAGCCCCAGCATTTT | CASSISIHQPQHF
TRBJ1-2 | - | many | TRBV28 | TGTGCCAGCAGTTTAGCCCTGACAGGCGGCTATGGCTACACCTTC | CASSLALTGGYGYTF
TRBJ2-1 | - | - | TRBV29-1 | TGCAGCGCGACAGGAGGGTACAATGAGCAGTTCTTC | CSATGGYNEQFF
TRBJ2-3 | - | - | TRBV7-8 | TGTGCCAGCAGCTTAAGAGGGACACAACTCCCGAGGAAGGTTGGAGATACGCAGTATTTT | CASSLRGTQLPRKVGDTQYF
TRBJ2-3 | TRBD2 | - | TRBV5-1 | TGCGCCAGCAGCTTGGGGACTGCACTAGCGATAAGCACAGATACGCAGTATTTT | CASSLGTALAISTDTQYF
TRBJ2-5 | - | - | TRBV12-5 | TGTGCTAGTGGTTTGGTTGGAGGGTCGACCCAGTACTTC | CASGLVGGSTQYF
TRBJ2-3 | TRBD1 | - | TRBV7-9 | TGTGCCAGCAGCTTAGGACGGACAGGGTTTAGCACAGATACGCAGTATTTT | CASSLGRTGFSTDTQYF
TRBJ2-7 | - | - | TRBV24-1 | TGTGCCACCAGTGATTTGGAGTCCGAGCAGTACTTC | CATSDLESEQYF
TRBJ2-5 | - | - | TRBV5-4 | TGTGCCAGCAGCTTGTCCGGTCTCCAAGAGACCCAGTACTTC | CASSLSGLQETQYF
TRBJ1-5 | - | - | TRBV28 | TGTGCCAGCAGCCCGGGGTTCAATCAGCCCCAGCATTTT | CASSPGFNQPQHF
TRBJ2-1 | - | few | TRBV5-4 | TGTGCCAGCAGCTCCGTGACAGCGTACAATGAGCAGTTCTTC | CASSSVTAYNEQFF
TRBJ2-1 | TRBD2 | - | TRBV6-4 | TGTGCCAGCAGTGACGGGACTAGCGGGTACAATGAGCAGTTCTTC | CASSDGTSGYNEQFF
TRBJ2-1 | - | - | TRBV4-1 | TGCGCCAGCAGCCAAGTTCAGACGCGGGGATTGGACTACAATGAGCAGTTCTTC | CASSQVQTRGLDYNEQFF
TRBJ2-1 | TRBD2 | - | TRBV5-5 | TGTGCCAGCAGCTTGTCCCCGGGACTAGCGGGCAGTGAGCAGTTCTTC | CASSLSPGLAGSEQFF